The rows below give T cell receptor beta chains drawn from one sample of a study of T cells in Graves' hyperthyroidism and ophthalmopathy. One entry per CDR3 protein results from TCRdb running MiXCR on the multiplex PCR reads. Here the sample spans a few hundred thousand distinct CDR3 sequences, roughly an eighth being singletons. The source material was blood. Receptors originate from a woman under 30 with Graves' hyperthyroidism. The CDR3 runs from the conserved cysteine through the conserved F or W. D genes are given only for firm matches. Clone sizes are given selectively: once, few, many, or a class where the clone is expanded.

14	TRBV28	many	NA	TRBJ2-7	TGTGCCAGCAGTTCCTACTTAAGGTATAACGAGCAGTACTTC	CASSSYLRYNEQYF
12	TRBV7-2	NA	NA	TRBJ2-3	TGTGCCAGCAGCTTATGGGCGAGTTCGCAGTATTTT	CASSLWASSQYF
13	TRBV2	few	NA	TRBJ2-1	TGTGCCAACGCCCGGGGCCTGGACAATGAGCAGTTCTTC	CANARGLDNEQFF
14	TRBV3-1	NA	TRBD1	TRBJ1-4	TGTGCCAGCAGGACCGGACAGGGTGGGGGAAACCTGTTTTTT	CASRTGQGGGNLFF
14	TRBV30	few	NA	TRBJ1-1	TGTGCCTGGACCTACCTCGAGAGGGCGGTTGAAGCTTTCTTT	CAWTYLERAVEAFF
14	TRBV3-1	NA	NA	TRBJ2-7	TGTGCCAGCAGCCCGCGGGGCGCTTCCTACGAGCAGTACTTC	CASSPRGASYEQYF
16	TRBV9	many	NA	TRBJ2-7	TGTGCCAGCAGCGTAGCAAGACAGGGAGGTCTCGACGAGCAGTACTTC	CASSVARQGGLDEQYF
15	TRBV20-1	many	TRBD1	TRBJ2-7	TGCAGTGCTCCAGATCCGGGACAGGGAGGTGGGGAGCAGTACTTC	CSAPDPGQGGGEQYF
16	TRBV15	many	TRBD2	TRBJ2-7	TGTGCCACCAGCAGGAAAGGGACTAGCGGGAGCTACGAGCAGTACTTC	CATSRKGTSGSYEQYF
17	TRBV5-1	many	NA	TRBJ2-3	TGCGCCAGCAGCTTCGCGGTGGTAGCGGATAGCACAGATACGCAGTATTTT	CASSFAVVADSTDTQYF
14	TRBV6-2/TRBV6-3	NA	TRBD2	TRBJ2-7	TGTGCCAGCACCGCCGGGACTAGCGGGTACGAGCAGTACTTC	CASTAGTSGYEQYF
15	TRBV4-1	many	NA	TRBJ1-1	TGCGCCAGCAGCCAAACCGGGGCCAGGTCCACTGAAGCTTTCTTT	CASSQTGARSTEAFF
13	TRBV5-1	many	NA	TRBJ2-1	TGCGCCAGCAGCCACCAACCAGGGAATGAGCAGTTCTTC	CASSHQPGNEQFF
13	TRBV5-1	many	NA	TRBJ2-7	TGCGCCAGCAGCTTGGCGACGGAAACCGAGCAGTACTTC	CASSLATETEQYF
14	TRBV2	many	TRBD2	TRBJ2-1	TGTGCCAGCAGGGCTGACGGGAGGAGGAATGAGCAGTTCTTC	CASRADGRRNEQFF
16	TRBV28	NA	TRBD1	TRBJ1-6	TGTGCCAGCAGCCCTGGGGACAGGGCATACAATTCACCCCTCCACTTT	CASSPGDRAYNSPLHF
15	TRBV6-1	NA	TRBD1	TRBJ2-1	TGTGCCAGCAGTCCCCGGGACAGGCTGCCCAAGGGGCAGTTCTTC	CASSPRDRLPKGQFF
14	TRBV5-1	NA	NA	TRBJ1-1	TGCGCCAGCAGCGTAGGGAGGAGAGGCACTGAAGCTTTCTTT	CASSVGRRGTEAFF
16	TRBV3-1	once	NA	TRBJ2-5	TGTGCCAGCAGCCAATTTACTCTAGCAGGGGAAGAGACCCAGTACTTC	CASSQFTLAGEETQYF
17	TRBV14	many	TRBD2	TRBJ2-1	TGTGCCAGCAGCCAATGGGGAGCGGGAGGCACCCTCAATGAGCAGTTCTTC	CASSQWGAGGTLNEQFF
14	TRBV10-1	NA	NA	TRBJ2-2	TGCGCCAGCAGTGTATTACAGAACACCGGGGAGCTGTTTTTT	CASSVLQNTGELFF
13	TRBV29-1	NA	NA	TRBJ2-1	TGCAGCGTTGATCGACTAGACGGCGGTGAGCAGTTCTTC	CSVDRLDGGEQFF
15	TRBV28	many	TRBD1	TRBJ2-7	TGTGCCAGCAGTTCCACCAGACAGGGCAACTACGAGCAGTACTTC	CASSSTRQGNYEQYF
12	TRBV28	many	NA	TRBJ1-1	TGTGCCAGCAGTTTTAGGAACACTGAAGCTTTCTTT	CASSFRNTEAFF
13	TRBV10-3	few	NA	TRBJ2-7	TGTGCCATCAGTGCTCTTCAATCCTCCGAGCAGTACTTC	CAISALQSSEQYF
16	TRBV27	many	TRBD2	TRBJ2-3	TGTGCCAGCAGTCCGATAGCGGGAGGGCTGACAGATACGCAGTATTTT	CASSPIAGGLTDTQYF
17	TRBV5-4	NA	NA	TRBJ2-2	TGTGCCAGCAGCTTGGTACTAGCAGAATTAAGCACCGGGGAGCTGTTTTTT	CASSLVLAELSTGELFF
14	TRBV6-2/TRBV6-3	NA	NA	TRBJ1-2	TGTGCCAGTAGTGCCTCTTCGGGGAGAAGGGGCTACACCTTC	CASSASSGRRGYTF
11	TRBV20-1	few	NA	TRBJ1-2	TGCAGTGCTAGGATCCCCTCCGGCTACACCTTC	CSARIPSGYTF
14	TRBV7-9	many	NA	TRBJ1-1	TGTGCCAGCAGCTCCGCAGGGGTACGGGCTGAAGCTTTCTTT	CASSSAGVRAEAFF
14	TRBV11-2	once	TRBD2	TRBJ2-7	TGTGCCAGCAGCTCCATGACTAGCGCGTACGAGCAGTACTTC	CASSSMTSAYEQYF
17	TRBV28	many	TRBD2	TRBJ2-7	TGTGCCAGCAGTTTATTCCTAGCGGGAGGGCTCCCCTACGAGCAGTACTTC	CASSLFLAGGLPYEQYF
17	TRBV5-5	NA	NA	TRBJ2-3	TGTGCCAGCAGCTTGTCGCGGAGGCAGGGAAAGAGAGATACGCAGTATTTT	CASSLSRRQGKRDTQYF
14	TRBV11-2	many	NA	TRBJ2-1	TGTGCCAGCAGCTTAGTTAACTCATACAATGAGCAGTTCTTC	CASSLVNSYNEQFF
15	TRBV5-1	many	NA	TRBJ2-7	TGCGCCAGCAGCTTGGTGGGCAGACCGGACAACGAGCAGTACTTC	CASSLVGRPDNEQYF
19	TRBV20-1	many	TRBD2	TRBJ2-1	TGCAGTGCTAGCAATGCGGGGGGTTACGGGAGCAGCTCCTACAATGAGCAGTTCTTC	CSASNAGGYGSSSYNEQFF
12	TRBV28	many	NA	TRBJ2-7	TGTGCCAGCAGCAGGCCGCTCCGCGAGCAGTACTTC	CASSRPLREQYF
15	TRBV3-1	many	NA	TRBJ2-7	TGTGCCAGCAGCCAAGAGGGGATCTACTCCTACGAGCAGTACTTC	CASSQEGIYSYEQYF
13	TRBV12-3/TRBV12-4	many	NA	TRBJ1-2	TGTGCCAGCAGACTGGACACTCACCCCAGCTACACCTTC	CASRLDTHPSYTF
13	TRBV6-1	many	NA	TRBJ2-7	TGTGCCAGCAGTTTACACCTTACTTACGAGCAGTACTTC	CASSLHLTYEQYF
15	TRBV27	NA	NA	TRBJ1-4	TGTGCCAGCAGTTTATTGGTCTCACCGGGTGAAAAACTGTTTTTT	CASSLLVSPGEKLFF
12	TRBV12-3/TRBV12-4	many	NA	TRBJ1-1	TGTGCCAGTCGGGGGCGCAGGAGTGAAGCTTTCTTT	CASRGRRSEAFF
16	TRBV5-1	many	TRBD1	TRBJ1-6	TGCGCCAGCAGCTTGGAGGCAGGGACAGGGGTCTCACCCCTCCACTTT	CASSLEAGTGVSPLHF
16	TRBV19	few	TRBD1	TRBJ2-3	TGTGCCAGTAGCCGAGACAGGGGGCAAAGCACAGATACGCAGTATTTT	CASSRDRGQSTDTQYF
15	TRBV6-1	many	TRBD1	TRBJ2-5	TGTGCCAGCAGTAACCGACAGGGGGGAGGAGAGACCCAGTACTTC	CASSNRQGGGETQYF
15	TRBV13	many	TRBD1	TRBJ1-2	TGTGCCAGCAGCTCGGGTGGACAGGGAAGCTATGGCTACACCTTC	CASSSGGQGSYGYTF
14	TRBV27	few	TRBD1	TRBJ2-1	TGTGCCAGCAGGACCGGGACAGCGCACAATAAGCAGTTCTTC	CASRTGTAHNKQFF
13	TRBV3-1	many	NA	TRBJ2-3	TGTGCCAGCAGCCAAAGTCCCACAGATACGCAGTATTTT	CASSQSPTDTQYF
17	TRBV11-2	many	TRBD2	TRBJ2-5	TGTGCCAGCAGCTCCCTTCCCCCTAGCGGGAGGGGGGAGACCCAGTACTTC	CASSSLPPSGRGETQYF
15	TRBV28	many	TRBD1	TRBJ2-7	TGTGCCAGCAGATCGCCGGGACAGTCTGGGTGGGAGCAGTACTTC	CASRSPGQSGWEQYF
13	TRBV30	many	TRBD2	TRBJ2-1	TGTGCCTGTCGAGCAGCGGGAGGGACGGGGCAGTTCTTC	CACRAAGGTGQFF
16	TRBV5-1	many	NA	TRBJ1-6	TGCGCCAGCAGCTTGGCACAGGGAGGAGCGGATTCACCCCTCCACTTT	CASSLAQGGADSPLHF
15	TRBV11-2	many	NA	TRBJ2-1	TGTGCCAGCAGCTTAGTGGTGAGGACCTACAATGAGCAGTTCTTC	CASSLVVRTYNEQFF
15	TRBV7-9	many	NA	TRBJ2-7	NA	CASSPLSGPSYEQYF